A single sample is the source of the 28 T cell receptor beta chains below, sequenced in a study of T cell clones after liver transplantation. Sequenced by immunoSEQ multiplex PCR; TCRdb stores in-frame clones only, minus some. The sample has about 75,000 clones, approximately 81% seen once; the top ten hold approximately 2.1%. Sequencing was performed on CD4+ T cells from blood, taken around 50 months after liver transplant. The receptors here all came from a human patient who received a liver transplant. Some T cells may arise from the graft donor.

The rearrangement joins TRBV19 to TRBJ1-1; no definite D call. CDR1 is LNHDA, CDR2 SQIVND, per germline (reference sequence). This CDR3 is 13 amino acids long. Trimming took 7 bases from V and 1 from J, leaving 10 bases between them. The CDR3 coding sequence is TGTGCCAGTAAGAGGCACGAGAACACTGAAGCTTTCTTT. Residues: CASKRHENTEAFF.

V and J are TRBV5-1 and TRBJ2-4, with 10 bases fitting TRBD1. The germline V gene encodes CDR1 SGHRS and CDR2 YFSETQ. V was pared by 4 bases and J by 0 bases, with 13 bases of the junction left unmatched. CDR3 size: 19 residues. The CDR3 bases are TGCGCCAGCAGCAACCGCGGGACAGGGGATTACGGAGCCAAAAACATTCAGTACTTC. This codes for CASSNRGTGDYGAKNIQYF.

CDR3 bases: TGTGCCAGCAGTTACTCCCCGCAGGGGGTCTCCTACGAGCAGTACTTC. The encoded protein is CASSYSPQGVSYEQYF. This rearrangement joins TRBV6-5 to TRBJ2-7; 7 bases agree with TRBD1. V lost 0 bases and J lost 0; bases outside the gene matches: 5. From germline, CDR1 is MNHEY and CDR2 SVGAGI. The CDR3 runs to 16 residues.

V usage is TRBV5-5 and J usage is TRBJ1-2, with D hard to call. CDR3 length equals 17 residues. The V and J ends lost 0 bases and 7 bases respectively, with 22 bases between them. Per the germline V gene, CDR1 is SGHKS and CDR2 is YYEKEE (reference sequence). In DNA form, the CDR3 reads TGTGCCAGCAGCTTGGAAGTCAGAGCAGGCGCCCCTATTGGCTACACCTTC. It encodes CASSLEVRAGAPIGYTF.

V gene TRBV5-4 combines with J gene TRBJ2-5, with unresolved D. Germline CDR1 SGHNT, CDR2 YYREEE (reference sequence). The CDR3 length is 12 residues. Trimming removed 5 bases at V and 0 bases at J, with 5 bases between. The CDR3 sequence: CASRRNQETQYF. As DNA, the CDR3 is TGTGCCAGCAGAAGAAACCAAGAGACCCAGTACTTC.

The chain carries TRBV4-1 and TRBJ2-7; D may be TRBD1 (6 bases). Germline V CDR1 and CDR2: MGHRA, YSYEKL. This CDR3 is built from 16 residues. Trimming shortened V by 7 bases and J by 4 bases, and 23 bases separated the two germline ends. In nucleotides, the CDR3 is TGCGCCAGCATCACTCCCCAGGGACAACCTGGATACGAGCAGTACTTC. As protein: CASITPQGQPGYEQYF.

The chain has TRBV25-1 and TRBJ1-6; D perhaps matches TRBD1 (5 bases). V lost 2 bases and J 6 bases, leaving 11 bases between the germline ends. Germline assignment: CDR1 MGHDK and CDR2 SYGVNS. The CDR3 consists of 15 residues. The CDR3 here is CASSENGRGNSPLHF. The CDR3 region has the DNA TGTGCCAGCAGTGAAAACGGAAGGGGTAATTCACCCCTCCACTTT.

This clone has a handful of counts. This chain uses TRBV5-5 with TRBJ2-1; TRBD1 agrees at 8 bases. The CDR3 runs 13 residues. CDR1 is SGHKS and CDR2 is YYEKEE in the germline V gene (reference sequence). V dropped 3 bases and J dropped 6; count of bases not matched to a gene: 2. CDR3 loop: CASSWTGINEQFF. CDR3 nucleotide sequence: TGTGCCAGCAGCTGGACAGGGATCAATGAGCAGTTCTTC.

V and J are TRBV5-1 and TRBJ2-5; D gene ambiguous. There are 11 residues in the CDR3. Germline V gives CDR1 SGHRS, CDR2 YFSETQ. The V gene lost 4 bases and the J gene lost 5 bases, with 6 bases spanning the gap. CDR3 residues: CASSDHETQYF. The CDR3 region has the DNA TGCGCCAGCAGCGATCACGAGACCCAGTACTTC.

The chain recombines TRBV4-3 with TRBJ1-2; no reliable D call. Germline CDR1 reads LGHNA; CDR2 reads YSLEER. The CDR3 consists of 12 residues. The ends were cut back, 0 bases at V and 8 bases at J, with 7 bases in the middle. CDR3 sequence: CASSQDEGGYTF. As DNA, the CDR3 is TGCGCCAGCAGCCAAGATGAAGGAGGCTACACCTTC.

The gene calls are TRBV5-7 and TRBJ2-1; 7 bases fit TRBD2. TRBV5-7 counts as an open reading frame of uncertain function. This CDR3 spans 14 amino acids. V was clipped by 7 bases and J by 4 bases; unmatched bases: 8. CDR3 sequence (DNA): TGTGCCAGCCTAACGAGCGGGGATTACAATGAGCAGTTCTTC. Translating gives CASLTSGDYNEQFF.

The J gene is TRBJ2-2, the V gene TRBV14; D unclear. Germline V CDR1 and CDR2: SGHDN, FVKESK. The V end was cut by 0 bases, the J end by 0 bases, with 5 bases between. This CDR3 has 15 residues. CDR3: CASSQDTPNTGELFF. The CDR3 coding sequence is TGTGCCAGCAGCCAAGATACCCCGAACACCGGGGAGCTGTTTTTT.

In its sample, this clone ranks as medium-sized. The chain couples TRBV7-6 to TRBJ1-6; D gene unclear. V gave up 1 base and J gave up 10 bases, with 14 bases separating them. The CDR3 has 15 residues. Germline loops: CDR1 SGHVS, CDR2 FNYEAQ. The CDR3 nucleotides read TGTGCCAGCAGCTTAGACGTAAGAGGTAGCTCACCCCTCCACTTT. Protein sequence: CASSLDVRGSSPLHF. The variable domain in full, completed from reference TRBV7-6 and TRBJ1-6, reads GAGVSQSPRYKVTKRGQDVALRCDPISGHVSLYWYRQALGQGPEFLTYFNYEAQQDKSGLPNDRFSAERPEGSISTLTIQRTEQRDSAMYRCASSLDVRGSSPLHFGNGTRLTVT.

The CDR3 here is CASSPQDSPTNEKLFF. Written as DNA, the CDR3 is TGTGCCAGCTCACCTCAGGACAGTCCAACTAATGAAAAACTGTTTTTT. V and J are TRBV18 and TRBJ1-4; the D gene is possibly TRBD1 (6 bases). V lost 3 bases and J 0 bases, leaving 11 bases between the germline ends. Germline CDR1 KGHSH, CDR2 LQKENI. This CDR3 spans 16 amino acids.

V is TRBV2 and J is TRBJ2-1, with a weak D call TRBD1 (5 bases). Between the trimmed V and J ends, which lost 7 bases and 0 bases, there was a span of 10 bases. Germline CDR1 SNHLY, CDR2 FYNNEI. The CDR3 totals 14 residues. The CDR3 coding sequence is TGTGCCAGCACGGACACATCCTCCTACAATGAGCAGTTCTTC. It codes for CASTDTSSYNEQFF.

The V and J genes are TRBV4-1 and TRBJ2-7; D is unresolved. The CDR3 is 16 amino acids. Germline loops: CDR1 MGHRA, CDR2 YSYEKL. V lost 0 bases and J 8 bases, leaving 20 bases between the germline ends. CDR3 nucleotide sequence: TGCGCCAGCAGCCAAGAGTGGGCGGCAGACCTCGATAAGCAGTACTTC. Its translation: CASSQEWAADLDKQYF.

The V gene is TRBV6-6, the J gene TRBJ2-7, with 8 bases matching TRBD2. The germline gives CDR1 MNHNY, CDR2 SVGAGI (reference sequence). The V and J ends lost 6 bases and 6 bases, in that order; junction bases with no gene match: 13. This CDR3 spans 15 amino acids. CDR3 protein: CASSSTSGSTAEQYF. The CDR3 bases are TGTGCCAGCAGCTCGACCAGCGGGAGTACCGCCGAGCAGTACTTC.

Turning to this clone: Other nucleotide sequences in the sample specify the same CDR3. The chain is built from TRBV18 and TRBJ1-1, with 7 bases lining up with TRBD1. The V segment lost 2 bases and the J segment 3 bases; nucleotides outside the gene matches: 0. CDR1 and CDR2 (germline): KGHSH, LQKENI. CDR3 length equals 13 residues. This chain's CDR3 is CASSPDRDTEAFF. The CDR3 nucleotides read TGTGCCAGCTCACCAGACAGGGACACTGAAGCTTTCTTT.

Only a few counts were recorded for this clone. V gene TRBV30 combines with J gene TRBJ1-2; no clear D gene. The V end was cut by 1 base, the J end by 6 bases, with 9 bases between. This CDR3 contains 12 residues. CDR1 GTSNPN and CDR2 SVGIG come from the germline V gene (reference sequence). The CDR3 DNA reads as TGTGCCTGGAGTGAAGGTTTTAATGGCTACACCTTC. The encoded protein is CAWSEGFNGYTF.

J is TRBJ2-2 and V is TRBV28; unclear D gene. Germline loops: CDR1 MDHEN, CDR2 SYDVKM. CDR3 size: 12 residues. V was trimmed by 5 bases and J by 6 bases, leaving 7 bases between them. The CDR3 DNA reads TGTGCCAGCAGTCTAAATTCCGGGGAGCTGTTTTTT. Translated, it gives CASSLNSGELFF.

The CDR3 DNA follows: TGTGCCAGCAGCTTAGATCAGGGGCCGAACAATGAGCAGTTCTTC. Protein: CASSLDQGPNNEQFF. The chain couples TRBV11-3 to TRBJ2-1; D is perhaps TRBD1 (6 bases). This CDR3 spans 15 amino acids. The V end was cut by 0 bases, the J end by 5 bases, with 11 bases between. Per the germline V gene, CDR1 is SGHNT and CDR2 is YENEEA.

The rearrangement links TRBV13 to TRBJ2-7; 7 bases align to TRBD1. The CDR3 is 15 amino acids. The germline V gene encodes CDR1 PRHDT and CDR2 FYEKMQ (reference sequence). Unmatched junction bases numbered 7, after V lost 5 bases and J lost 0 bases. The CDR3 region is CASSETGQSSYEQYF. CDR3 sequence (DNA): TGTGCCAGCAGCGAGACGGGACAGAGCTCCTACGAGCAGTACTTC. Full variable domain (outside the CDR3, taken from reference TRBV13 and TRBJ2-7): AAGVIQSPRHLIKEKRETATLKCYPIPRHDTVYWYQQGPGQDPQFLISFYEKMQSDKGSIPDRFSAQQFSDYHSELNMSSLELGDSALYFCASSETGQSSYEQYFGPGTRLTVT.

The chain is built from TRBV6-5 and TRBJ2-5, with D perhaps matching TRBD2 (6 bases). The germline V and J ends were trimmed by 2 bases and 5 bases, with 6 bases remaining between them. In germline, CDR1 is MNHEY, CDR2 SVGAGI. The CDR3 has 12 amino acids. CDR3 sequence (DNA): TGTGCCAGCAGTTACGGGGGGGAGACCCAGTACTTC. Protein sequence: CASSYGGETQYF.

A single count supports this clone. This chain uses TRBV19 with TRBJ1-5; D is unresolved. CDR1 is LNHDA, CDR2 SQIVND, per germline (reference sequence). Trimming cost V 4 bases and J 5 bases, with 6 bases left between them. The CDR3 contains 12 residues. DNA of the CDR3: TGTGCCAGTAGTAATAGGTATCAGCCCCAGCATTTT. Protein product: CASSNRYQPQHF.

V gene TRBV14 combines with J gene TRBJ2-7, with D tentatively TRBD1 (7 bases). CDR1 is SGHDN and CDR2 is FVKESK in the germline V gene. The CDR3 loop spans 14 amino acids. Trimming removed 4 bases at V and 5 bases at J, with 15 bases between. CDR3 DNA sequence: TGTGCCAGCAGCCGAGCAGGGGGGCGAGACGAGCAGTACTTC. The encoded protein is CASSRAGGRDEQYF.

This clone has just a few counts. This chain joins TRBV6-4 and TRBJ2-7; 9 positions agree with TRBD1. From germline, CDR1 is MRHNA and CDR2 SNTAGT. There are 15 residues in the CDR3. The V and J ends lost 4 bases and 1 base, in that order; junction bases with no gene match: 5. CDR3 amino acids: CASSGDGTGSYEQYF. The CDR3, as DNA: TGTGCCAGCAGTGGGGACGGGACAGGGTCCTACGAGCAGTACTTC.

The chain couples TRBV19 to TRBJ1-1; D is unresolved. The CDR3 has 11 residues. Trimming stripped 5 bases from V and 3 bases from J, with 4 bases between. Germline V gives CDR1 LNHDA, CDR2 SQIVND (reference sequence). The CDR3 DNA reads as TGTGCCAGTAGTTACCACACTGAAGCTTTCTTT. Translated, it gives CASSYHTEAFF.

The chain combines TRBV19 with TRBJ2-5, with D unclear. The CDR3 covers 13 residues. Trimming removed 2 bases from V and 3 bases from J, with 7 bases in between. The germline V gene encodes CDR1 LNHDA and CDR2 SQIVND (reference sequence). The CDR3 DNA reads TGTGCCAGTAGTATAAGGGTTAAAGAGACCCAGTACTTC. Its translation is CASSIRVKETQYF.